This TCR beta chain was sequenced during a study of breast tumors, draining lymph nodes, adjacent tissues. Broader study findings: Tumor T cell lymph node origin was a supported hypothesis, not proven. Luminal-like breast cancer showed significantly higher tumor–nontumor repertoire similarity than basal-like. Data fit most tumor T cells coming from lymph node, expanding in tumor. Tumor TCR diversity was below lymph nodes but above nontumor tissue.

Breast cancer patients provided tissue from their axillary draining lymph nodes. A note on this clonotype: What it binds is unknown. Given a much more abundant clone one base away, this may be a read error.

Each CDR3 protein gets one entry after TCRdb re-called the multiplex PCR reads with MiXCR. The sample has around 130,000 distinct CDR3 sequences; 21% are singletons. Germline CDR1 reads MNHEY; CDR2 reads SMNVEV (reference sequence). This CDR3 has 16 residues. The TCR originated in a female donor with breast cancer. Some clones in this sample may be carry-over from other donors' samples. V gene TRBV27 combines with J gene TRBJ2-1, with 10 bases matching TRBD2. Sequencing was done on a sample of axillary lymph node tissue. CDR3 sequence: CASSSKAGGSYNGQFF. CDR3 sequence (DNA): TGTGCCAGCAGTTCAAAAGCGGGAGGGTCATACAATGGGCAGTTCTTC.